This T cell receptor beta chain was sequenced in a study of radiation and T cells in renal cell carcinoma. The study's findings and limits: Dominant CDR3 motifs occupied more repertoire in irradiated than control tumors. Only small tumor regions of roughly 1 g were sampled.

Sequenced by immunoSEQ multiplex PCR; TCRdb stores in-frame clones only, minus some. The repertoire holds 20,000 to 25,000 clones, roughly 64% seen once, with roughly 23% in the top ten. To note about this clone: Its antigen is unidentified.

Treatment indicated: treatment-naive control, cytoreductive nephrectomy. Treatment-naive patients without radiation supplied the control tumors at nephrectomy. The CDR3 is made up of 14 amino acids. Losses at the gene ends were 3 bases for V and 1 base for J; bases not matched to a gene: 2. Germline V gene sequence: CDR1 SGHTA, CDR2 FQGNSA. The sample here was tumor tissue, taken from a patient whose treatment was nephrectomy without radiotherapy. The sequence derives from a man between 40 and 49 years old with renal cell carcinoma. The chain employs TRBV7-2 and TRBJ2-7, with 8 bases matching TRBD2. The CDR3 reads CASSFLAGSYEQYF. The CDR3 DNA sequence: TGTGCCAGCAGCTTTCTAGCGGGTTCCTACGAGCAGTACTTC.